A selection of T cell receptor beta chains follows, all from one sample in a study of cytomegalovirus exposure and HLA in healthy donors. Profiling relied on immunoSEQ multiplex PCR, and the TCRdb table lists in-frame clones only, not all of them. Among 150,000 to 200,000 clones, over 75% were seen once, and the ten largest hold over 3%. The sequencing input was PBMCs. Receptors were obtained from a female donor in good health and CMV-seronegative. Both conserved end residues are part of each CDR3. Fields, in order: J gene, clone size, V gene, D gene, CDR3 DNA, CDR3 protein. A D gene is named only where the DNA matches it firmly. A clone size is listed for some rows: how often the clone was seen (once, few, many), or a class if it is expanded.

J gene: TRBJ1-1
clone size: NA
V gene: TRBV29-1
D gene: TRBD1
CDR3 DNA: TGCAGCGTAGACAGGGGGCAAAAGAACACTGAAGCTTTCTTT
CDR3 protein: CSVDRGQKNTEAFF

J gene: TRBJ1-1
clone size: NA
V gene: TRBV6-5
D gene: NA
CDR3 DNA: TGTGCCAGCGGTAGAGGGAACAGGAACACTGAAGCTTTCTTT
CDR3 protein: CASGRGNRNTEAFF

J gene: TRBJ2-2
clone size: NA
V gene: TRBV6-6
D gene: NA
CDR3 DNA: TGTGCCAGCAGTTACACAGGGAAGAACACCGGGGAGCTGTTTTTT
CDR3 protein: CASSYTGKNTGELFF

J gene: TRBJ2-7
clone size: NA
V gene: TRBV29-1
D gene: TRBD2
CDR3 DNA: TGCAGCGTCACACCGGGACTAGCAGACGAGCAGTACTTC
CDR3 protein: CSVTPGLADEQYF

J gene: TRBJ1-1
clone size: NA
V gene: TRBV4-1
D gene: TRBD1
CDR3 DNA: TGCGCCAGCAGCCACAACCTGGGGACAGCTAACACTGAAGCTTTCTTT
CDR3 protein: CASSHNLGTANTEAFF

J gene: TRBJ2-1
clone size: NA
V gene: TRBV28
D gene: TRBD2
CDR3 DNA: TGTGCCAGCAGTTCTCCCGGGACTAGAGGTATGAATGAGCAGTTCTTC
CDR3 protein: CASSSPGTRGMNEQFF

J gene: TRBJ2-1
clone size: few
V gene: TRBV19
D gene: TRBD2
CDR3 DNA: TGTGCCAGTAGTGCGGGAGCGGGGTCCTACAATGAGCAGTTCTTC
CDR3 protein: CASSAGAGSYNEQFF

J gene: TRBJ2-3
clone size: NA
V gene: TRBV19
D gene: NA
CDR3 DNA: TGTGCCAGTAGTATAGCTCGGACTGGCGGGGGCCGCACAGATACGCAGTATTTT
CDR3 protein: CASSIARTGGGRTDTQYF

J gene: TRBJ1-6
clone size: NA
V gene: TRBV6-4
D gene: NA
CDR3 DNA: TGTGCCAGCAGTGACTCGATAGGGGTAGGAAAGGGATCACCCCTCCACTTT
CDR3 protein: CASSDSIGVGKGSPLHF

J gene: TRBJ1-1
clone size: NA
V gene: TRBV29-1
D gene: NA
CDR3 DNA: TGCAGCGTTGACCCGGGGGGGGCTGAAGCTTTCTTT
CDR3 protein: CSVDPGGAEAFF

J gene: TRBJ1-6
clone size: many
V gene: TRBV6-1
D gene: TRBD1
CDR3 DNA: TGTGCCAGCAGTGAATTGGGCAGGGGGGATAATTCACCCCTCCACTTT
CDR3 protein: CASSELGRGDNSPLHF

J gene: TRBJ2-7
clone size: NA
V gene: TRBV5-1
D gene: TRBD2
CDR3 DNA: TGCGCCAGCAGACTAGCGGGGGAGCAGTACTTC
CDR3 protein: CASRLAGEQYF

J gene: TRBJ2-2
clone size: once
V gene: TRBV6-1
D gene: NA
CDR3 DNA: TGTGCCAGCAGTGAAGACCTAGCGAACACCGGGGAGCTGTTTTTT
CDR3 protein: CASSEDLANTGELFF

J gene: TRBJ2-3
clone size: NA
V gene: TRBV5-6
D gene: NA
CDR3 DNA: TGTGCCAGCAGCTTAGGGCGGGGCCCCACAGATACGCAGTATTTT
CDR3 protein: CASSLGRGPTDTQYF

J gene: TRBJ2-1
clone size: NA
V gene: TRBV7-9
D gene: NA
CDR3 DNA: TGTGCCAGCAAAGCGGCCTACAATGAGCAGTTCTTC
CDR3 protein: CASKAAYNEQFF

J gene: TRBJ1-1
clone size: NA
V gene: TRBV30
D gene: TRBD1
CDR3 DNA: TGTGCCTGGAGGGCCGACGGACAGGTCAAGAACACTGAAGCTTTCTTT
CDR3 protein: CAWRADGQVKNTEAFF

J gene: TRBJ1-5
clone size: NA
V gene: TRBV7-2
D gene: NA
CDR3 DNA: TGTGCCAGCAGCTTCTCCTTCTTCGGGGTCAATCAGCCCCAGCATTTT
CDR3 protein: CASSFSFFGVNQPQHF

J gene: TRBJ2-5
clone size: NA
V gene: TRBV7-3
D gene: TRBD2
CDR3 DNA: TGTGCCAGCAGCTCAGCGGGGGGCGGGGAGACCCAGTACTTC
CDR3 protein: CASSSAGGGETQYF

J gene: TRBJ2-1
clone size: few
V gene: TRBV5-6
D gene: TRBD2
CDR3 DNA: TGTGCCAGCAGCTCCTTCGCGGGAGTGGATGAGCAGTTCTTC
CDR3 protein: CASSSFAGVDEQFF

J gene: TRBJ2-5
clone size: NA
V gene: TRBV6-6
D gene: TRBD1
CDR3 DNA: TGTGCCAGCAGTCCCGGGACAGAAGAGACCCAGTACTTC
CDR3 protein: CASSPGTEETQYF

J gene: TRBJ2-7
clone size: NA
V gene: TRBV5-4
D gene: TRBD2
CDR3 DNA: TGTGCCAGCAGCCCGGGACTAGCGGCCTACGAGCAGTACTTC
CDR3 protein: CASSPGLAAYEQYF

J gene: TRBJ2-7
clone size: NA
V gene: TRBV5-1
D gene: NA
CDR3 DNA: TGCGCCAGCAGCTTGGGCGATGCGAGGATTTACGAGCAGTACTTC
CDR3 protein: CASSLGDARIYEQYF

J gene: TRBJ2-7
clone size: few
V gene: TRBV2
D gene: TRBD1
CDR3 DNA: TGTGCCAGCAGGGACAGGGGCTCCTACGAGCAGTACTTC
CDR3 protein: CASRDRGSYEQYF

J gene: TRBJ2-7
clone size: few
V gene: TRBV28
D gene: TRBD1
CDR3 DNA: TGTGCCAGCAGGACGTCCGGACAGGGGGGCTACGAGCAGTACTTC
CDR3 protein: CASRTSGQGGYEQYF

J gene: TRBJ2-7
clone size: NA
V gene: TRBV9
D gene: TRBD1
CDR3 DNA: TGTGCCAGCAGCGTAGGGGACAGGGTGGCCTACGAGCAGTACTTC
CDR3 protein: CASSVGDRVAYEQYF

J gene: TRBJ2-3
clone size: NA
V gene: TRBV5-5
D gene: TRBD2
CDR3 DNA: TGTGCCAGCAGCTTGGCACCCGGGACTAGCGGGGGGAGGGTAGATACGCAGTATTTT
CDR3 protein: CASSLAPGTSGGRVDTQYF

J gene: TRBJ1-5
clone size: few
V gene: TRBV5-8
D gene: NA
CDR3 DNA: TGTGCCAGCAGCTTGGTCGCGGCAGGGGATAGCAATCAGCCCCAGCATTTT
CDR3 protein: CASSLVAAGDSNQPQHF

J gene: TRBJ2-7
clone size: few
V gene: TRBV14
D gene: NA
CDR3 DNA: TGTGCCAGCAGCCAAGATTTAAGGGGCGAGCAGTACTTC
CDR3 protein: CASSQDLRGEQYF

J gene: TRBJ1-1
clone size: NA
V gene: TRBV29-1
D gene: NA
CDR3 DNA: TGCAGCGTTGCCAGGCTGAACACTGAAGCTTTCTTT
CDR3 protein: CSVARLNTEAFF

J gene: TRBJ2-7
clone size: NA
V gene: TRBV5-1
D gene: TRBD1
CDR3 DNA: TGCGCCAGCAGCTTGGGCCCCCGGGACAGGGACTACGAGCAGTACTTC
CDR3 protein: CASSLGPRDRDYEQYF

J gene: TRBJ1-3
clone size: NA
V gene: TRBV28
D gene: NA
CDR3 DNA: TGTGCCAGCAGTATGGTACAGGGAAAGGCTGGAAACACCATATATTTT
CDR3 protein: CASSMVQGKAGNTIYF

J gene: TRBJ1-1
clone size: once
V gene: TRBV9
D gene: NA
CDR3 DNA: TGTGCCAGCAGCGTAGCGGCCAGGGGAATGGACACTGAAGCTTTCTTT
CDR3 protein: CASSVAARGMDTEAFF

J gene: TRBJ2-7
clone size: NA
V gene: TRBV28
D gene: NA
CDR3 DNA: TGTGCCAGCAGTTTTCCGGCCGGGACCTACGAGCAGTACTTC
CDR3 protein: CASSFPAGTYEQYF

J gene: TRBJ2-3
clone size: NA
V gene: TRBV4-1
D gene: NA
CDR3 DNA: TGCGCCAGCAGCCAACCTCTTGGGGGGGGGCGCACAGATACGCAGTATTTT
CDR3 protein: CASSQPLGGGRTDTQYF

J gene: TRBJ2-5
clone size: NA
V gene: TRBV28
D gene: NA
CDR3 DNA: TGTGCCAGCAGTTTCTCGGCGGGTACCCAAGAGACCCAGTACTTC
CDR3 protein: CASSFSAGTQETQYF

J gene: TRBJ2-3
clone size: NA
V gene: TRBV2
D gene: TRBD1
CDR3 DNA: TGTGCCAGCAGTGAAAGACAGGGAAGCACAGATACGCAGTATTTT
CDR3 protein: CASSERQGSTDTQYF

J gene: TRBJ1-1
clone size: NA
V gene: TRBV6-5
D gene: TRBD1
CDR3 DNA: TGTGCCAGCAGTTACGTCGACAGGGCGAACACTGAAGCTTTCTTT
CDR3 protein: CASSYVDRANTEAFF

J gene: TRBJ2-5
clone size: NA
V gene: TRBV19
D gene: TRBD1
CDR3 DNA: TGTGCCAGTAGTATAGCCGCCCGGACAGGGGACAAGGAGACCCAGTACTTC
CDR3 protein: CASSIAARTGDKETQYF

J gene: TRBJ1-1
clone size: NA
V gene: TRBV30
D gene: NA
CDR3 DNA: TGTGCCTGGAGTCCAGGACATGGGGGGACTGAAGCTTTCTTT
CDR3 protein: CAWSPGHGGTEAFF

J gene: TRBJ1-6
clone size: once
V gene: TRBV5-1
D gene: TRBD1
CDR3 DNA: TGCGCCAGCAGCAGGGACAGGGGGCATTCACCCCTCCACTTT
CDR3 protein: CASSRDRGHSPLHF

J gene: TRBJ2-2
clone size: NA
V gene: TRBV7-7
D gene: TRBD2
CDR3 DNA: TGTGCTAGCAGCTTACTAGCGGGAGATACCACCGGGGAGCTGTTTTTT
CDR3 protein: CASSLLAGDTTGELFF

J gene: TRBJ1-1
clone size: NA
V gene: TRBV29-1
D gene: NA
CDR3 DNA: TGCAGCGTTCTGCGGAGCACTGAAGCTTTCTTT
CDR3 protein: CSVLRSTEAFF

J gene: TRBJ2-2
clone size: NA
V gene: TRBV30
D gene: NA
CDR3 DNA: TGTGCCTCCCGGAGGCCCGGAACCGGGGAGCTGTTTTTT
CDR3 protein: CASRRPGTGELFF

J gene: TRBJ1-2
clone size: NA
V gene: TRBV5-4
D gene: NA
CDR3 DNA: TGTGCCAGCAGCTTGGTTGGCCGAGCGGACTATGGCTACACCTTC
CDR3 protein: CASSLVGRADYGYTF

J gene: TRBJ2-1
clone size: NA
V gene: TRBV6-6
D gene: NA
CDR3 DNA: TGTGCCAGCACCCCAGGACAGATTAACAATGAGCAGTTCTTC
CDR3 protein: CASTPGQINNEQFF

J gene: TRBJ1-2
clone size: NA
V gene: TRBV6-1
D gene: NA
CDR3 DNA: TGTGCCAGCAGTGAAGTGGCAGCTAACTATGGCTACACCTTC
CDR3 protein: CASSEVAANYGYTF